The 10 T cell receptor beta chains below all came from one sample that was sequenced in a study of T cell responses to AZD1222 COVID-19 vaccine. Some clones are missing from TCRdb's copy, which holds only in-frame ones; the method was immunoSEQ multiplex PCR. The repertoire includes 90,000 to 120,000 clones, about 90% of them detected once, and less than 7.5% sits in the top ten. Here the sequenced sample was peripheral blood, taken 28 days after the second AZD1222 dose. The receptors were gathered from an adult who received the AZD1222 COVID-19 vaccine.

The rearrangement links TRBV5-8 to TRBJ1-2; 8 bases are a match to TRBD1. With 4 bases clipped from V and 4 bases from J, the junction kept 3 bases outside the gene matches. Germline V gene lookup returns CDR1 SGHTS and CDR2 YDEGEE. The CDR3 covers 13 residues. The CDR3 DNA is TGTGCCAGCAGCCCGGACAGGGTCTATGGCTACACCTTC. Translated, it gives CASSPDRVYGYTF.

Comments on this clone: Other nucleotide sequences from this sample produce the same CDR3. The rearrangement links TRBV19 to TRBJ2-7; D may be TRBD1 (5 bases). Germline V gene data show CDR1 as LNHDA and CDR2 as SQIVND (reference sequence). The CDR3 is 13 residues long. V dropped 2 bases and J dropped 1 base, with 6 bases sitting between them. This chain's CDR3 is CASSITGSYEQYF. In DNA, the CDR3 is TGTGCCAGTAGTATAACAGGATCCTACGAGCAGTACTTC.

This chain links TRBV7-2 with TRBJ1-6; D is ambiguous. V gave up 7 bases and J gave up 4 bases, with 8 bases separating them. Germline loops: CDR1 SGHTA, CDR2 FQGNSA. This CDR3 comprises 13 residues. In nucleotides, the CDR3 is TGTGCCAGCACCACCAGATATAATTCACCCCTCCACTTT. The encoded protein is CASTTRYNSPLHF. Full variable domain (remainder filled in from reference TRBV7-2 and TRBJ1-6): GAGVSQSPSNKVTEKGKDVELRCDPISGHTALYWYRQSLGQGLEFLIYFQGNSAPDKSGLPSDRFSAERTGGSVSTLTIQRTQQEDSAVYLCASTTRYNSPLHFGNGTRLTVT.

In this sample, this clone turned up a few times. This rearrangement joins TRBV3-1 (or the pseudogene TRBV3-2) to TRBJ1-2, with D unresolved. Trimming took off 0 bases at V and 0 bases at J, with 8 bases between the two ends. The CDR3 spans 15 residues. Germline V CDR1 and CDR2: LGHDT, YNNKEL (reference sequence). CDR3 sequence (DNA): TGTGCCAGCAGCCAAGATACAGCCACTAACTATGGCTACACCTTC. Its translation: CASSQDTATNYGYTF.

The chain's CDR3 is CASRGDFRRTDTQYF. As DNA, the CDR3 is TGTGCCAGCAGAGGGGATTTTCGCCGCACAGATACGCAGTATTTT. The V and J genes are TRBV2 and TRBJ2-3; D perhaps matches TRBD1 (5 bases). Trimming shortened V by 6 bases and J by 1 base, and 14 bases separated the two germline ends. The CDR3 has 15 residues. CDR1 is SNHLY, CDR2 FYNNEI, per germline. The whole variable domain, remainder taken from reference TRBV2 and TRBJ2-3, is EPEVTQTPSHQVTQMGQEVILRCVPISNHLYFYWYRQILGQKVEFLVSFYNNEISEKSEIFDDQFSVERPDGSNFTLKIRSTKLEDSAMYFCASRGDFRRTDTQYFGPGTRLTVL.

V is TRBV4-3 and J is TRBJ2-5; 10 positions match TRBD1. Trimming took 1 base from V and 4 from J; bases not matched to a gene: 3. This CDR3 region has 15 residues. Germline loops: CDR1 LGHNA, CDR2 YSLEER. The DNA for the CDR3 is TGCGCCAGCAGCCAAGGACAGGGGGCCGCAGAGACCCAGTACTTC. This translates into CASSQGQGAAETQYF.

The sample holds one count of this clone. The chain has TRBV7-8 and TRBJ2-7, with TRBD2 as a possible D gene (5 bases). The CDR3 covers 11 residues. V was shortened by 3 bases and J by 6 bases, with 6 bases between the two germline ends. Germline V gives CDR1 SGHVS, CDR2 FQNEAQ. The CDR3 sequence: CASSLTIEQYF. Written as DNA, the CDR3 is TGTGCCAGCAGCTTGACTATCGAGCAGTACTTC.

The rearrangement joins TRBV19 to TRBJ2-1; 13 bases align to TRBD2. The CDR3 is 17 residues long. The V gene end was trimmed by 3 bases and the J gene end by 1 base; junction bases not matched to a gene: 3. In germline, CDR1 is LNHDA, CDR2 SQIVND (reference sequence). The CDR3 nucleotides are TGTGCCAGTAGTATGACTAGCGGGGGGCGGTCCTACAATGAGCAGTTCTTC. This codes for CASSMTSGGRSYNEQFF.

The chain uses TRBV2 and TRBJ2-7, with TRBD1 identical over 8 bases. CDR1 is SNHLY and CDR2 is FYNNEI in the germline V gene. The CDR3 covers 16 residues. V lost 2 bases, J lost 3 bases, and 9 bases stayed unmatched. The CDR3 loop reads CASSELGQGSIYEQYF. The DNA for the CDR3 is TGTGCCAGCAGTGAATTAGGACAGGGATCGATCTACGAGCAGTACTTC.

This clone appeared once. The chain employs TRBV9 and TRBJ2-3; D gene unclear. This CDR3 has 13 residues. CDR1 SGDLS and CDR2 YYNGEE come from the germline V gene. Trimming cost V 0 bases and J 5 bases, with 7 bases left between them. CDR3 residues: CASSVADGDTQYF. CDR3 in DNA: TGTGCCAGCAGCGTAGCCGACGGAGATACGCAGTATTTT. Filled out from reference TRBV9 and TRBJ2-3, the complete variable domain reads DSGVTQTPKHLITATGQRVTLRCSPRSGDLSVYWYQQSLDQGLQFLIQYYNGEERAKGNILERFSAQQFPDLHSELNLSSLELGDSALYFCASSVADGDTQYFGPGTRLTVL.